The clone carrying this T cell receptor (beta chain) has only a few counts. J was trimmed by 0 bases and V by 4 bases; bases with no gene match: 4. Germline V gene sequence: CDR1 SEHNR, CDR2 FQNEAQ (reference sequence). This CDR3 contains 15 residues. The data originate from a study of cytomegalovirus exposure and HLA in healthy donors. Amplification used 60 Vbeta primers and 13 Jbeta primers. Assay: immunoSEQ multiplex PCR; the TCRdb copy retains only in-frame clones and omits some. The table lists about 120,000 clones, 75% of them singletons. The receptor was derived from a young woman in good health and CMV-seronegative. Input material: PBMCs. The chain is built from TRBV7-9 and TRBJ1-1; 8 bases agree with TRBD1. CDR3 nucleotides: TGTGCCAGCAGCTCCCGGGACAGGTTGAACACTGAAGCTTTCTTT. It specifies CASSSRDRLNTEAFF.